This T cell receptor (beta chain) was recovered during a study of graft-versus-host responses after intestinal transplantation. The overall study: Recipients had multivisceral, liver-intestinal, or isolated intestinal transplants. Anti-thymocyte globulin induction was given to all recipients, followed by tacrolimus and steroids for around three years.

The culture paired roughly 200,000 irradiated violet-dye-labeled stimulators with roughly 200,000 CFSE-labeled responders. After the reaction, proliferating CFSE-low CD3+CD4+ and CD3+CD8+ responders were sorted. Germline V CDR1 and CDR2: SGHDT, YYEEEE. V lost 4 bases to trimming and J lost 3 bases, with 14 bases between them. The CDR3 totals 15 residues. TCRdb keeps only in-frame clones here, not all; method: immunoSEQ multiplex PCR. Of 12,000 to 15,000 clones listed, around 35% are singletons. Study results and caveats: There were GvH clones found in recipient marrow, and some of them appeared first in ileum or blood.

The V and J genes are TRBV5-6 and TRBJ2-1; perhaps TRBD2 as D (6 bases). The starting material was alloreactive CD8+ T cells from a mixed lymphocyte reaction culture, obtained before intestinal transplant. As for subset: CFSE-low proliferating T cells sorted from roughly 6-day pre-transplant mixed lymphocyte reaction (GvH or HvG direction). The TCR sequence derives from a human patient who received an intestinal transplant. CDR3 sequence (DNA): TGTGCCAGCAGCCAGTCAGGAGGGATCTACAATGAGCAGTTCTTC. Its translation is CASSQSGGIYNEQFF.